The TCR beta chain under discussion was sequenced for a study of OX40 agonist ivuxolimab in advanced cancers. Whole-study context: As their treatment, patients were administered ivuxolimab, an agonistic anti-OX40 (CD134) antibody. Every patient in dose escalation had hepatocellular carcinoma, melanoma, renal cell or head and neck cancer. Two cutaneous melanoma patients and one hepatocellular carcinoma patient, three in all, had partial responses.

Collection of blood occurred at baseline, at cycle 4 day 1, and at cycle 7 day 1. TCRdb's table, derived via immunoSEQ multiplex PCR, lists solely in-frame clones and lacks some. The table shows under 15,000 clones, with about three quarters occurring only once. The origin of this receptor is an adult with an advanced solid tumor such as melanoma, head and neck, liver or kidney cancer. Source: CD4+ or CD8+ T cells sorted from blood, taken in a trial of the OX40 agonist ivuxolimab.

Here the CDR3 reads CASFSRGGQETQYF. The CDR3 DNA follows: TGTGCCAGCTTCTCCCGGGGGGGGCAAGAGACCCAGTACTTC. The rearrangement joins TRBV27 to TRBJ2-5; 8 nucleotides line up with TRBD2. Germline values: CDR1 MNHEY, CDR2 SMNVEV (reference sequence). V gave up 8 bases and J gave up 2 bases; unmatched junction bases: 7. The CDR3 is 14 residues long.